This T cell receptor (beta chain) was recorded in a study of identical twins. Study-wide results and limits: Partly confounded zero-insertion analyses could result from invariant MAIT and iNKT cells. Twins shared out-of-frame alpha sequences with excess low generation probability.

About this clonotype itself: Its antigen remains unknown.

The CDR3 runs to 13 residues. V lost 2 bases and J 4 bases, leaving 6 bases between the germline ends. Germline V lookup: CDR1 MNHEY, CDR2 SMNVEV (reference sequence). TCRdb analysed the 5' RACE reads with MiXCR anew, one entry per CDR3 protein. The sample yields 1.5 million to 2 million distinct CDR3 sequences, less than 40% seen once. This chain links TRBV27 with TRBJ1-3; no firm D call. The receptor was isolated from a newborn girl in good health. The material sequenced was cord blood. The CDR3 here is CASSLLQGNTIYF. The CDR3 bases are TGTGCCAGCAGTTTACTACAGGGAAACACCATATATTTT.